Each of the 7 T cell receptor beta chains below was sequenced from the same sample in a study of T cells in Graves' hyperthyroidism and ophthalmopathy. Regions amplified from RNA transcripts were the TCR beta CDR3 regions. A set of HTBI primers served as the primers for a first-round RT-PCR of the TCR CDR3. MiXCR, applied by TCRdb to the multiplex PCR reads, yields one record per CDR3 protein. Of about 360,000 distinct CDR3 sequences listed, less than 15% are singletons. The source material was blood. These receptors originate from a woman aged 18-29 years with Graves' hyperthyroidism.

The chain is built from TRBV2 and TRBJ2-3, with 7 bases aligning to TRBD2. This CDR3 comprises 16 residues. Germline CDR1 is SNHLY and CDR2 is FYNNEI. V shed 6 bases, J shed 6 bases, and the junction held 15 bases outside the gene matches. As DNA, the CDR3 is TGTGCCAGCAGCCTGACATTATCGAGCGGGACCGATACGCAGTATTTT. Amino acid sequence: CASSLTLSSGTDTQYF.

This chain uses TRBV5-4 with TRBJ2-4, with a possible D match to TRBD2 (7 bases). The CDR3 totals 14 residues. Trimming stripped 1 base from V and 5 bases from J, with 10 bases between. From germline, CDR1 is SGHNT and CDR2 YYREEE (reference sequence). In nucleotides, the CDR3 is TGTGCCAGCAGCTTGAGGGGGGGCCAAAACATTCAGTACTTC. Its translation: CASSLRGGQNIQYF.

This clonotype was observed at least ten times. V usage is TRBV29-1 and J usage is TRBJ1-2; 7 bases are shared with TRBD1. CDR3 size: 14 residues. CDR1 is SQVTM and CDR2 is ANQGSEA in the germline V gene. V dropped 5 bases and J dropped 4; count of bases not matched to a gene: 10. Here the CDR3 reads CSVYQQGFAYGYTF. The CDR3 DNA follows: TGCAGCGTTTACCAACAGGGGTTCGCCTATGGCTACACCTTC.

In its sample, this clonotype was seen a few times. The gene calls are TRBV27 and TRBJ1-3, with a tentative D call TRBD1 (5 bases). This CDR3 is 13 amino acids long. The germline V gene encodes CDR1 MNHEY and CDR2 SMNVEV (reference sequence). The V gene lost 8 bases and the J gene lost 3 bases, with 11 bases spanning the gap. CDR3 region: CASGRVYGNTIYF. In DNA, the CDR3 is TGTGCCAGCGGCAGGGTTTATGGAAACACCATATATTTT.

There are many counts of this clonotype. The CDR3 region is CATRVDEETQYF. The CDR3 nucleotides read TGTGCCACCAGAGTGGACGAGGAGACCCAGTACTTC. This sequence joins TRBV15 and TRBJ2-5; unclear D gene. V was pared by 6 bases and J by 5 bases, with 10 bases between. The CDR3 is 12 residues long. Germline V gives CDR1 LNHNV, CDR2 YYDKDF (reference sequence).

DNA for the CDR3: TGTGCCAGCAGCTCACCCGCCGCGAGGTCCCTCCTTAACTATGGCTACACCTTC. Translation: CASSSPAARSLLNYGYTF. The genes are TRBV7-2 and TRBJ1-2; no clear D gene. The CDR3 is made up of 18 amino acids. Trimming left V 4 bases short and J 1 base short, with 22 bases between. CDR1 and CDR2 (germline): SGHTA, FQGNSA.

The chain couples TRBV27 to TRBJ2-1, with D tentatively TRBD1 (7 bases). There are 15 residues in the CDR3. V lost 4 bases and J lost 4, with 14 bases in between. Germline V gene data show CDR1 as MNHEY and CDR2 as SMNVEV (reference sequence). The CDR3 DNA follows: TGTGCCAGCAGTTGGCCGCAGGGGGGTTACAATGAGCAGTTCTTC. It is translated as CASSWPQGGYNEQFF.